This T cell receptor (beta chain) was sequenced in a study of shared clonotypes between healthy human individuals. Study-wide results and limits: Generally, estimated richness proved larger in naive subsets than it did in memory subsets.

The naive CD8 subset, CD45RO-negative cells positively selected for CCR7, excluded terminally differentiated effector memory CD45RA+ cells. Details on this clone: Its target is unknown.

V lost 4 bases and J lost 3, with 10 bases in between. The CDR3 loop spans 13 amino acids. CDR1 MNHEY and CDR2 SMNVEV come from the germline V gene (reference sequence). Each cell subset's genomic DNA was divided evenly among several immunoSEQ plates. In the authors' workflow: Filtering differed, since immunoSEQ gave only junction sequences and no quality scores. Produced via immunoSEQ multiplex PCR; TCRdb's table is partial and in-frame only. The V and J calls and clone size were taken over from that table, and D and trimming were inferred from the DNA. This repertoire shows nearly 2 million clones, about 95% found once; its top ten account for 0.9% to 1.5%.

V gene TRBV27 combines with J gene TRBJ2-7; no reliable D call. The sequence came from a young man in good health. The sample was naive CD8+ T cells sorted from blood. The CDR3 loop is CASSYGRNYEQYF. CDR3 bases: TGTGCCAGCAGTTACGGACGGAACTACGAGCAGTACTTC.